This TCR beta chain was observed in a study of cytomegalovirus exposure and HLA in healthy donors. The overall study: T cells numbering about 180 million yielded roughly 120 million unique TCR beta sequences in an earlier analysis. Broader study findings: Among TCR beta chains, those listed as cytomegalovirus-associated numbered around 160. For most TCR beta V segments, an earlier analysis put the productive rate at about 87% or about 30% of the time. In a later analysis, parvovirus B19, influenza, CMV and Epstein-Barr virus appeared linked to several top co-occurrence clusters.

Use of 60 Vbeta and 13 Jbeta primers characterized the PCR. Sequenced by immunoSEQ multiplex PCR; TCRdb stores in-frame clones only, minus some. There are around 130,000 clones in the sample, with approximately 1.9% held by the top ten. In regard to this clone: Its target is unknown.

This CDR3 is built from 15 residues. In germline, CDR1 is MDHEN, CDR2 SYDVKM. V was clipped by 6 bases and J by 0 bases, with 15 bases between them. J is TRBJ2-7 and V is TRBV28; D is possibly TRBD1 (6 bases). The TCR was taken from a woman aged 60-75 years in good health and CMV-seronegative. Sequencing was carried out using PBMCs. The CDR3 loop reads CASSLGAGASYEQYF. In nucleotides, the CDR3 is TGTGCCAGCAGCTTAGGGGCAGGGGCCTCCTACGAGCAGTACTTC.